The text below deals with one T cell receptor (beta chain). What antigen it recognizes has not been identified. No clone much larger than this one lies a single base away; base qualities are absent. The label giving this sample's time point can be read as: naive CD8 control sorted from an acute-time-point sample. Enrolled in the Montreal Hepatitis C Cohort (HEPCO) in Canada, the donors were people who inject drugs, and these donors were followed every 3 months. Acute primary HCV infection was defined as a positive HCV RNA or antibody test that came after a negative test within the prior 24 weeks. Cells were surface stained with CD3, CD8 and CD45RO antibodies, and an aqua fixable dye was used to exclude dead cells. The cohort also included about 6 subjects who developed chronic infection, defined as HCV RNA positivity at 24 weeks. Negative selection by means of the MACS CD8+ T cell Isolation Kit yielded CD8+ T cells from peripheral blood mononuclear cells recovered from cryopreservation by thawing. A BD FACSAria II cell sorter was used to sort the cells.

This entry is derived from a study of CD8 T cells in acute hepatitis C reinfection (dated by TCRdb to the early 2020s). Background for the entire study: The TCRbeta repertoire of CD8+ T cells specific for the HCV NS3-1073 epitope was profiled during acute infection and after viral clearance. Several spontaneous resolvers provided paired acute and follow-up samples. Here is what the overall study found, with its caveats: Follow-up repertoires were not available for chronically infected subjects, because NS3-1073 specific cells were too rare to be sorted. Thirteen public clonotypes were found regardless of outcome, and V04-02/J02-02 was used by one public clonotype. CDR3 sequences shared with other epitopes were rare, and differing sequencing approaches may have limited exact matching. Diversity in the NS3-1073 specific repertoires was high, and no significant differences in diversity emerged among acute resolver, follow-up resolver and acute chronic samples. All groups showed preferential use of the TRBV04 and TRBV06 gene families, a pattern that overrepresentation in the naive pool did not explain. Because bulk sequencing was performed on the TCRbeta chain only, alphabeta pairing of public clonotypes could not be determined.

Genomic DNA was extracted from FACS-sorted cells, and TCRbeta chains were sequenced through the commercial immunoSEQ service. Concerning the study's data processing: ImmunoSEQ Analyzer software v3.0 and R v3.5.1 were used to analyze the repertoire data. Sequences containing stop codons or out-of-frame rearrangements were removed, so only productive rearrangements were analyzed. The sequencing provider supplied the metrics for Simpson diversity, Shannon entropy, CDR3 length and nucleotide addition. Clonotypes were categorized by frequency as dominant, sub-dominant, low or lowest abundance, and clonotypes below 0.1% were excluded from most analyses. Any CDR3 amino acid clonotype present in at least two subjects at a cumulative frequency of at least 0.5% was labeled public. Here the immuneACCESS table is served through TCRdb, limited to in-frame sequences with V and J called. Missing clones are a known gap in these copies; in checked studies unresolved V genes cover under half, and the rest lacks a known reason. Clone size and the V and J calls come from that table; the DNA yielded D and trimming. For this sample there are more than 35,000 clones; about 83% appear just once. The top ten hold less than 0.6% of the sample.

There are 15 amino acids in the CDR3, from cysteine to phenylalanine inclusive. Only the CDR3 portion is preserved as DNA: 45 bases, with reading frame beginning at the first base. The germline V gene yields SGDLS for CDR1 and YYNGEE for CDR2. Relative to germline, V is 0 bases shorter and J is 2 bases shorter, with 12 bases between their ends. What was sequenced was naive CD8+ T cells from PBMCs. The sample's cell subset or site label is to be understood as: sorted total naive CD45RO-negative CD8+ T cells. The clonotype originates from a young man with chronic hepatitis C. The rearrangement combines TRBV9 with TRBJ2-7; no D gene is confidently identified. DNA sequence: TGTGCCAGCAGCGTAGATGGCAGGATCGCCTACGAGCAGTACTTC. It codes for CASSVDGRIAYEQYF.